A selection of T cell receptor beta chains follows, all from one sample in a study of T cells after yellow fever vaccination. MiXCR, applied by TCRdb to the 5' RACE reads, yields one record per CDR3 protein. The repertoire holds about 330,000 distinct CDR3 sequences, with around 6.8% as singletons. This specimen was PBMCs, taken roughly 45 days after the first yellow fever vaccination. The receptors were sampled from a man aged 18 to 29 who received the YFV17D yellow fever vaccine. CDR3s include the opening cysteine and the closing phenylalanine or tryptophan.

CDR3aa: CASSQGSGVGPNEKLFF; j_gene: TRBJ1-4; v_gene: TRBV4-1
CDR3aa: CASSLVYHRNEKLFF; j_gene: TRBJ1-4; v_gene: TRBV7-9
CDR3aa: CASSQNPDTQYF; j_gene: TRBJ2-3; v_gene: TRBV7-9
CDR3aa: CASSYWGAGGYTF; j_gene: TRBJ1-2; v_gene: TRBV6-5
CDR3aa: CASSYSTVEAFF; j_gene: TRBJ1-1; v_gene: TRBV6-2/TRBV6-3
CDR3aa: CASSAGQGYLYEQYF; j_gene: TRBJ2-7; v_gene: TRBV5-1
CDR3aa: CASSRRDRSYEQYF; j_gene: TRBJ2-7; v_gene: TRBV7-2
CDR3aa: CASSFGLAGGPLEFF; j_gene: TRBJ2-1; v_gene: TRBV7-2
CDR3aa: CSGSQGGFAEAFF; j_gene: TRBJ1-1; v_gene: TRBV29-1
CDR3aa: CASRAFPGSGPQHF; j_gene: TRBJ1-5; v_gene: TRBV6-2/TRBV6-3
CDR3aa: CSARPETQYF; j_gene: TRBJ2-5; v_gene: TRBV20-1
CDR3aa: CASSDEGVLAYEQYF; j_gene: TRBJ2-7; v_gene: TRBV6-1
CDR3aa: CTSSPGTSGGPGWETQYF; j_gene: TRBJ2-5; v_gene: TRBV2
CDR3aa: CSASGRRTLGKLFF; j_gene: TRBJ1-4; v_gene: TRBV20-1
CDR3aa: CASSSGGRAFF; j_gene: TRBJ1-1; v_gene: TRBV7-3
CDR3aa: CASSIQGTRANVLTF; j_gene: TRBJ2-6; v_gene: TRBV19
CDR3aa: CASSPYDSTYEQYF; j_gene: TRBJ2-7; v_gene: TRBV18
CDR3aa: CASSEGDTQYF; j_gene: TRBJ2-3; v_gene: TRBV7-9
CDR3aa: CASSFREGTYNEQFF; j_gene: TRBJ2-1; v_gene: TRBV7-2
CDR3aa: CSATGPGQPQHF; j_gene: TRBJ1-5; v_gene: TRBV20-1
CDR3aa: CSARVPGHTEAFF; j_gene: TRBJ1-1; v_gene: TRBV20-1
CDR3aa: CASSFGGPEETQYF; j_gene: TRBJ2-5; v_gene: TRBV7-9
CDR3aa: CASSQTGTKETQYF; j_gene: TRBJ2-5; v_gene: TRBV6-1
CDR3aa: CASSRPGTANTGELFF; j_gene: TRBJ2-2; v_gene: TRBV3-1
CDR3aa: CAISEGTAEETQYF; j_gene: TRBJ2-5; v_gene: TRBV10-3
CDR3aa: CASSRAGGPTNEKLFF; j_gene: TRBJ1-4; v_gene: TRBV4-3
CDR3aa: CASSQVVFYEQYF; j_gene: TRBJ2-7; v_gene: TRBV4-3
CDR3aa: CASSLRTGVYQPQHF; j_gene: TRBJ1-5; v_gene: TRBV7-2
CDR3aa: CASSPRDRVSDIQYF; j_gene: TRBJ2-4; v_gene: TRBV19
CDR3aa: CASTGTGVGYGYTF; j_gene: TRBJ1-2; v_gene: TRBV12-3/TRBV12-4
CDR3aa: CASSLDLAGMKTQYF; j_gene: TRBJ2-5; v_gene: TRBV5-1
CDR3aa: CSAASSGPGETQYF; j_gene: TRBJ2-5; v_gene: TRBV20-1
CDR3aa: CASSTWGLDEKLFF; j_gene: TRBJ1-4; v_gene: TRBV7-8
CDR3aa: CASSWGTGIDYTF; j_gene: TRBJ1-2; v_gene: TRBV12-3/TRBV12-4
CDR3aa: CASSFRGRYEQYF; j_gene: TRBJ2-7; v_gene: TRBV7-9
CDR3aa: CASSQGQKNTEAFF; j_gene: TRBJ1-1; v_gene: TRBV3-1
CDR3aa: CASSTGLAGGLETQYF; j_gene: TRBJ2-5; v_gene: TRBV19
CDR3aa: CASSRPPGGGELFF; j_gene: TRBJ2-2; v_gene: TRBV6-2/TRBV6-3
CDR3aa: CASRDLYGYTF; j_gene: TRBJ1-2; v_gene: TRBV6-5
CDR3aa: CASSPTRVFTDTQYF; j_gene: TRBJ2-3; v_gene: TRBV18
CDR3aa: CASSFLDRVSGNTIYF; j_gene: TRBJ1-3; v_gene: TRBV9
CDR3aa: CASSKMDGSYEQYF; j_gene: TRBJ2-7; v_gene: TRBV12-3/TRBV12-4
CDR3aa: CASSPPGGEGTEAFF; j_gene: TRBJ1-1; v_gene: TRBV5-1
CDR3aa: CSAISQGRGYGYTF; j_gene: TRBJ1-2; v_gene: TRBV20-1
CDR3aa: CASRRQGADEQFF; j_gene: TRBJ2-1; v_gene: TRBV6-5
CDR3aa: CASSYPAGDYGYTF; j_gene: TRBJ1-2; v_gene: TRBV5-1
CDR3aa: CATSDPKGPGETQYF; j_gene: TRBJ2-5; v_gene: TRBV24-1
CDR3aa: CASSWNRDRGGEQYF; j_gene: TRBJ2-7; v_gene: TRBV5-4
CDR3aa: CASSLRGVHYEQYF; j_gene: TRBJ2-7; v_gene: TRBV12-3/TRBV12-4
CDR3aa: CASISPSSETQYF; j_gene: TRBJ2-5; v_gene: TRBV6-6
CDR3aa: CASSATSGGTDTQYF; j_gene: TRBJ2-3; v_gene: TRBV7-9
CDR3aa: CSTQKDSGANTEAFF; j_gene: TRBJ1-1; v_gene: TRBV29-1
CDR3aa: CASSQNRVLAGELFF; j_gene: TRBJ2-2; v_gene: TRBV4-3
CDR3aa: CASSGQDARREAFF; j_gene: TRBJ1-1; v_gene: TRBV27
CDR3aa: CASTRDAPTDTQYF; j_gene: TRBJ2-3; v_gene: TRBV6-2/TRBV6-3